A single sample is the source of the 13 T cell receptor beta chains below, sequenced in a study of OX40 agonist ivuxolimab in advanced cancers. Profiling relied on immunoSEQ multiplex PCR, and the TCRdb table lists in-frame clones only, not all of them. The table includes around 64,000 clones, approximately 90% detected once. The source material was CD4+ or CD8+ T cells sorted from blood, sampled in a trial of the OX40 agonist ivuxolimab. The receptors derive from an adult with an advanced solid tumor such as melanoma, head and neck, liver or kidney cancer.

The DNA for the CDR3 is TGTGCCAGCAGCTTACCTGTACAGGGGGGAGGGTTAGGCTATGGCTACACCTTC. Translation: CASSLPVQGGGLGYGYTF. The gene calls are TRBV7-2 and TRBJ1-2, with 8 bases matching TRBD1. Trimming removed 2 bases from V and 4 bases from J; junction bases left unmatched: 15. This CDR3 contains 18 residues. Germline assignment: CDR1 SGHTA and CDR2 FQGNSA.

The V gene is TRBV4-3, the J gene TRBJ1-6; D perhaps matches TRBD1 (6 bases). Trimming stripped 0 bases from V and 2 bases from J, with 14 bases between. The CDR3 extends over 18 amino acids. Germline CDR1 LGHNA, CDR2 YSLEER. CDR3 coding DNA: TGCGCCAGCAGCCAAGATTGGGGGGGGCGGACCTATAATTCACCCCTCCACTTT. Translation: CASSQDWGGRTYNSPLHF.

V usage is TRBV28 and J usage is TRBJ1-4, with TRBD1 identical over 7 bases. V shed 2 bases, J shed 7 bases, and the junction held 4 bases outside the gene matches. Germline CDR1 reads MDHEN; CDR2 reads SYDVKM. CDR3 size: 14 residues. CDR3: CASSLPPGGEKLFF. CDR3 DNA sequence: TGTGCCAGCAGTTTACCTCCAGGGGGTGAAAAACTGTTTTTT.

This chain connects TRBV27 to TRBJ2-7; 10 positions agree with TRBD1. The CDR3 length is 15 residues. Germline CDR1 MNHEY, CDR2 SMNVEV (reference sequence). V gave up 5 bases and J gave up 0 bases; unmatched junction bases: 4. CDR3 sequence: CASSIRDRGSYEQYF. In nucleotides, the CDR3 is TGTGCCAGCAGTATCCGGGACAGGGGCTCCTACGAGCAGTACTTC.

As DNA, the CDR3 is TGTGCCAGTAGCTTCAGGGAAGGAAACACCATATATTTT. Amino acid sequence: CASSFREGNTIYF. V is TRBV19 and J is TRBJ1-3, with D tentatively TRBD1 (5 bases). The germline gives CDR1 LNHDA, CDR2 SQIVND (reference sequence). This CDR3 is 13 amino acids long. The germline V and J ends were trimmed by 6 bases and 4 bases, with 10 bases remaining between them.

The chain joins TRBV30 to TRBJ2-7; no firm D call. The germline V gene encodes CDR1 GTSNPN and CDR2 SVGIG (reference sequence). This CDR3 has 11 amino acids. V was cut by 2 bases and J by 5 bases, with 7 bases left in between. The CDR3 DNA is TGTGCCTGGAGTTCTGGGAACGAGCAGTACTTC. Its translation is CAWSSGNEQYF.

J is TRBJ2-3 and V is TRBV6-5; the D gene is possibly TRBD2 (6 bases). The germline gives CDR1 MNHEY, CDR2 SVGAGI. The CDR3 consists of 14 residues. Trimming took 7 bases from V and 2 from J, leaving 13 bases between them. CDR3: CASTTGDDTDTQYF. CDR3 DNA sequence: TGTGCCAGCACTACGGGGGACGACACAGATACGCAGTATTTT.

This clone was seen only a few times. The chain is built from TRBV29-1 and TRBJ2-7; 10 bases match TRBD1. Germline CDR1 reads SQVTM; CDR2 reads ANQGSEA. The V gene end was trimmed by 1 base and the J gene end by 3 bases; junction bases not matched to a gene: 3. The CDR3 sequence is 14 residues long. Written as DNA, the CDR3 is TGCAGCGTTGAAGGGGACAGGGGAGTCTACGAGCAGTACTTC. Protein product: CSVEGDRGVYEQYF.

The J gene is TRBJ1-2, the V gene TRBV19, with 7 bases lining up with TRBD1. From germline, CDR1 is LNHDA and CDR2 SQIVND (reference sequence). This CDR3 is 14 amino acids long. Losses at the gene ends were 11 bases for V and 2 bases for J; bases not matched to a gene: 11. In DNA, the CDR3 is TGTGCCTCACGGCGACAGGGAGGCAACTATGGCTACACCTTC. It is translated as CASRRQGGNYGYTF.

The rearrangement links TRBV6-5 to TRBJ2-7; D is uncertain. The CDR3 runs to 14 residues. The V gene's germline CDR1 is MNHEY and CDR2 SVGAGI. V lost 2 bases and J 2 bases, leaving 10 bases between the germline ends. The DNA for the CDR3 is TGTGCCAGCAGTTACAAGACTGCCACCTACGAGCAGTACTTC. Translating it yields CASSYKTATYEQYF.

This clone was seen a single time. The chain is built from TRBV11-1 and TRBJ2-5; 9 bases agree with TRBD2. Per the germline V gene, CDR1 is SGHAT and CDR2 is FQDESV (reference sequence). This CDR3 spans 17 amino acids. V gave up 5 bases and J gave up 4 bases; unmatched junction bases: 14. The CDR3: CASSPEGASGVGETQYF. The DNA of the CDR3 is TGTGCCAGCAGCCCCGAGGGCGCTAGCGGGGTTGGAGAGACCCAGTACTTC.

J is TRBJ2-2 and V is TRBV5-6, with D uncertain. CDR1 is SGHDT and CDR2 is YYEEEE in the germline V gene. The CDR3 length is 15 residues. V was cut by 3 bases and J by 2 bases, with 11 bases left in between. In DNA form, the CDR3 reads TGTGCCAGCAGCTCCGGTTTTGCCAACACCGGGGAGCTGTTTTTT. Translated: CASSSGFANTGELFF.

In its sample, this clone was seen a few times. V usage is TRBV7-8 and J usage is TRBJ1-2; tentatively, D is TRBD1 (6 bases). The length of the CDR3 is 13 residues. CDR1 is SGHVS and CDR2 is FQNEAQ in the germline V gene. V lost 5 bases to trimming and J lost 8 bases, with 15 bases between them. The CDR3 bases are TGTGCCAGCAGCCCGAGAGGGGGAGGGGGCTACACCTTC. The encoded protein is CASSPRGGGGYTF. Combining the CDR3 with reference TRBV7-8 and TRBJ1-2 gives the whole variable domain GAGVSQSPRYKVAKRGQDVALRCDPISGHVSLFWYQQALGQGPEFLTYFQNEAQLDKSGLPSDRFFAERPEGSVSTLKIQRTQQEDSAVYLCASSPRGGGGYTFGSGTRLTVV.